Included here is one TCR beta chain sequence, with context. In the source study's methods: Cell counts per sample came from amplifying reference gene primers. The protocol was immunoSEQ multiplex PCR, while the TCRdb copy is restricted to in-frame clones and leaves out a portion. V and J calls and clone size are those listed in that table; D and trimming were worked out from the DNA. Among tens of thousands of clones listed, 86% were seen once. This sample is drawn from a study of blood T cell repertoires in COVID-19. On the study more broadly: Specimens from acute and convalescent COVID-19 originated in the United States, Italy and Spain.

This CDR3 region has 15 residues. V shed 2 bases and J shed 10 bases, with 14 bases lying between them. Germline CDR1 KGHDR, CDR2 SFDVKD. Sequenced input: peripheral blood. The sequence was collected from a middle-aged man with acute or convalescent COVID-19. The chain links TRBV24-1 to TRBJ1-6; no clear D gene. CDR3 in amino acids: CATSDSQAPGSPLHF. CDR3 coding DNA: TGTGCCACCAGTGATTCTCAGGCCCCTGGGTCACCCCTCCACTTT.